The clone carrying this TCR beta chain was observed a handful of times. Its antigen is not identified. The data stem from a study of identical twins. Germline V CDR1 and CDR2: SQVTM, ANQGSEA. CDR3 length: 13 residues. V was clipped by 7 bases and J by 7 bases; unmatched bases: 10. Regarding the study as a whole: Sequences that were out-of-frame, alpha and twin-shared displayed an excess of low generation probability. Modeled out-of-frame TCR alpha sharing in monozygotic twins fell below observed levels.

Template switching added a universal primer binding site, and final cDNA carried unique molecular identifiers. TCRdb re-called the 5' RACE reads through MiXCR, storing one row per CDR3 protein. The sample comprises roughly 500,000 distinct CDR3 sequences, around 20% of which are singletons, and around 0.91% rests with the top ten. The data were also submitted as part of a second study, on T cells expressing NK-cell markers.

The rearrangement links TRBV29-1 to TRBJ1-2; 9 bases line up with TRBD1. The specimen sequenced was CD4+ T cells sorted from blood. The TCR was taken from a woman between 18 and 30 years old in good health. This CDR3 reads CSAQDRGFGGYTF. The CDR3 DNA follows: TGCAGCGCCCAGGACAGGGGTTTCGGTGGCTACACCTTC.